A selection of T cell receptor beta chains follows, all from one sample in a study of T cell responses to AZD1222 COVID-19 vaccine. TCRdb's table, derived via immunoSEQ multiplex PCR, lists solely in-frame clones and lacks some. In the table there are 150,000 to 200,000 clones, 85% to 95% of which are singletons. This specimen was peripheral blood, taken on day 0 of AZD1222 vaccination. The receptor source for this set is an adult in good health. CDR3s include the opening cysteine and the closing phenylalanine or tryptophan. Each record gives: CDR3 protein, CDR3 DNA, V gene, D gene, J gene. A D gene is named only where the DNA matches it firmly.

CDR3: CASSLGGVAIETQYF
DNA: TGTGCCAGCAGCTTAGGCGGGGTGGCGATCGAGACCCAGTACTTC
V: TRBV11-3
D: .
J: TRBJ2-5

CDR3: CASSSHYSAVIAKNIQYF
DNA: TGCGCCAGCAGCTCACATTATTCAGCGGTCATAGCCAAAAACATTCAGTACTTC
V: TRBV5-1
D: .
J: TRBJ2-4

CDR3: CASSLDLAGGPEYEQYF
DNA: TGTGCCAGCAGTTTAGACCTAGCGGGGGGGCCGGAGTACGAGCAGTACTTC
V: TRBV28
D: TRBD2
J: TRBJ2-7

CDR3: CASEGTTEAFF
DNA: TGTGCCAGCGAGGGGACTACTGAAGCTTTCTTT
V: TRBV18
D: .
J: TRBJ1-1

CDR3: CASSDTSEETQYF
DNA: TGTGCCAGCAGTGACACTAGCGAAGAGACCCAGTACTTC
V: TRBV2
D: TRBD2
J: TRBJ2-5

CDR3: CASSVGVGTGSYNSPLHF
DNA: TGTGCCAGCAGCGTAGGGGTGGGGACAGGCTCCTATAATTCACCCCTCCACTTT
V: TRBV9
D: TRBD1
J: TRBJ1-6

CDR3: CASRQKRGFYEQYF
DNA: TGTGCCAGCAGGCAGAAGCGAGGATTCTACGAGCAGTACTTC
V: TRBV27
D: .
J: TRBJ2-7

CDR3: CASSSAWEDTIYF
DNA: TGTGCCAGCAGCTCGGCCTGGGAGGACACCATATATTTT
V: TRBV7-2
D: .
J: TRBJ1-3

CDR3: CASSPPSSGYEQYF
DNA: TGTGCCAGCTCACCACCGTCGTCAGGGTACGAGCAGTACTTC
V: TRBV18
D: .
J: TRBJ2-7

CDR3: CAWSVQQNQPQHF
DNA: TGTGCCTGGAGTGTACAACAGAATCAGCCCCAGCATTTT
V: TRBV30
D: .
J: TRBJ1-5